The clone carrying this TCR beta chain was seen ten or more times. What it recognizes is unknown. The data belong to a study of Graves' ophthalmopathy and Graves' hyperthyroidism. Study-wide findings and caveats: Ophthalmopathy progression was predicted by the model at 70.59% sensitivity and 72.22% specificity.

RNA transcripts provided the template for amplifying TCR beta CDR3 regions. The first-round RT-PCR employed HTBI primers together with the Qiagen OneStep RT-PCR kit. A multiplex PCR was then performed as the second round. One entry per CDR3 protein results from TCRdb running MiXCR on the multiplex PCR reads. Here the sample spans about 370,000 distinct CDR3 sequences, around 18% being singletons. Active ophthalmopathy (CAS at least 3, NOSPECS at least 4), lasting under 3 months. Other autoimmune diseases, uncontrolled infections, pregnancy or lactation ruled patients out of participation. The germline gives CDR1 MNHEY, CDR2 SVGEGT. Deletions cut 4 bases from V and 0 bases from J, with 19 bases between. The CDR3 covers 17 residues.

This chain joins TRBV6-2 or TRBV6-3 and TRBJ2-7; D is perhaps TRBD2 (6 bases). Sequenced: peripheral blood. This sequence was found in a woman aged 18-29 years with Graves' ophthalmopathy. Here the CDR3 reads CASSSGTGTPSSYEQYF. The CDR3 DNA reads TGTGCCAGCAGTTCTGGAACCGGGACTCCCAGCTCCTACGAGCAGTACTTC.